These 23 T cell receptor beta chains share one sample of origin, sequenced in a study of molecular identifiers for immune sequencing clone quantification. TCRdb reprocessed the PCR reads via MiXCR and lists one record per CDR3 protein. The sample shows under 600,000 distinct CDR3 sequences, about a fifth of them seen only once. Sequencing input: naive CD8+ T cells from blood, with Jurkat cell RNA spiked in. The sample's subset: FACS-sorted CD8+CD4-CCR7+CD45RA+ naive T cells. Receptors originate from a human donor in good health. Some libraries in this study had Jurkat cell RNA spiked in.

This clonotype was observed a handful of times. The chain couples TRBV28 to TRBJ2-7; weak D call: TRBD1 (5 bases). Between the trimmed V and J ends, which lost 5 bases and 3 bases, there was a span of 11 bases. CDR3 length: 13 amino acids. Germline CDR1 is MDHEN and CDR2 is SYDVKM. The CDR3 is CASSGAGIYEQYF. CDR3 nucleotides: TGTGCCAGCAGTGGGGCAGGGATCTACGAGCAGTACTTC.

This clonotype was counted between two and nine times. The CDR3 spells CASSAFDSGGGQETQYF. DNA of the CDR3: TGTGCCAGCAGCGCGTTTGATAGCGGGGGGGGCCAAGAGACCCAGTACTTC. The chain recombines TRBV9 with TRBJ2-5, with 11 positions matching TRBD2. With 3 bases clipped from V and 1 base from J, the junction kept 8 bases outside the gene matches. This CDR3 spans 17 amino acids. Germline V gene lookup returns CDR1 SGDLS and CDR2 YYNGEE.

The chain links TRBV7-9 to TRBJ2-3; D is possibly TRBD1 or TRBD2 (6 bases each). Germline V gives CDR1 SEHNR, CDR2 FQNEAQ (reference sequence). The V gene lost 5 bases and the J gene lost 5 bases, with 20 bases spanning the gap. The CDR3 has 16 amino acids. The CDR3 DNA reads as TGTGCCAGCAGCATACCCGGGGGCCTGTACAAAGATACGCAGTATTTT. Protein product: CASSIPGGLYKDTQYF.

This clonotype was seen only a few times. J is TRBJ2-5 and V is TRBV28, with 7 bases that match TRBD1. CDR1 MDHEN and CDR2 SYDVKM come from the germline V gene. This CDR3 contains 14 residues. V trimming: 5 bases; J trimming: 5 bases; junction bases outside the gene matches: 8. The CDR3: CASSPQTGLETQYF. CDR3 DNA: TGTGCCAGCAGTCCACAGACAGGGTTGGAGACCCAGTACTTC.

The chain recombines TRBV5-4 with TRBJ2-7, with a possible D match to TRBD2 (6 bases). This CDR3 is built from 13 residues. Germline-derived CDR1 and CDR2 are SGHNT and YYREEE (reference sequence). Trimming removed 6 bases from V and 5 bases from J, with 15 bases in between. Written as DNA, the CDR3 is TGTGCCAGCACCCCAGGAGGGGCGGACGAGCAGTACTTC. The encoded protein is CASTPGGADEQYF.

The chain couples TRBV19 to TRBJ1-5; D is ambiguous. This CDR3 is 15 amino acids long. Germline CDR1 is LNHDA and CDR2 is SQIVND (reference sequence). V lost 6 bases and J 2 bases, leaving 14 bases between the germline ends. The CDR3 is CASSSYVGRNQPQHF. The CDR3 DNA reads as TGTGCCAGTAGCTCATACGTGGGTCGCAATCAGCCCCAGCATTTT.

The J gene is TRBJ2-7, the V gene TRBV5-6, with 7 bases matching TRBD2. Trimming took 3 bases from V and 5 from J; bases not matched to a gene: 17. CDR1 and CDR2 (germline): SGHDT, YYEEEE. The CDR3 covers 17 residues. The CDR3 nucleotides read TGTGCCAGCAGCTCTGGGGGGGGACCCAGGAACTTCCACGAGCAGTACTTC. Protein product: CASSSGGGPRNFHEQYF. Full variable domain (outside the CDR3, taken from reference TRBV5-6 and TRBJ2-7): DAGVTQSPTHLIKTRGQQVTLRCSPKSGHDTVSWYQQALGQGPQFIFQYYEEEERQRGNFPDRFSGHQFPNYSSELNVNALLLGDSALYLCASSSGGGPRNFHEQYFGPGTRLTVT.

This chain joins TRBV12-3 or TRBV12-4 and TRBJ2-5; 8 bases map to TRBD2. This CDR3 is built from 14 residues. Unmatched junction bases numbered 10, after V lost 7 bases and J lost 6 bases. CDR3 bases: TGTGCCAGCACCCGGATGAGCGGGAGTCAGACCCAGTACTTC. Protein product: CASTRMSGSQTQYF.

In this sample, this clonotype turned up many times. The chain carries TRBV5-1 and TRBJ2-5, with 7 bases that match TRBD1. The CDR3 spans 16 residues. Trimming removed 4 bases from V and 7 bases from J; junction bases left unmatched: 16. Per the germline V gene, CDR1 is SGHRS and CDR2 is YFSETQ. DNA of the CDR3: TGCGCCAGCAGCGATCTGGGACAGACCCCAGGCGGGACCCAGTACTTC. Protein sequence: CASSDLGQTPGGTQYF.

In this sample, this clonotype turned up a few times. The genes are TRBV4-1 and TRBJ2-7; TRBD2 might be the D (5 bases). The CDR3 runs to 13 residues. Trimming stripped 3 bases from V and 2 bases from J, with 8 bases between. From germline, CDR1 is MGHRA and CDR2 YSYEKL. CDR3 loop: CASSHSGTYEQYF. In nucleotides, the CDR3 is TGCGCCAGCAGCCACTCGGGGACCTACGAGCAGTACTTC.

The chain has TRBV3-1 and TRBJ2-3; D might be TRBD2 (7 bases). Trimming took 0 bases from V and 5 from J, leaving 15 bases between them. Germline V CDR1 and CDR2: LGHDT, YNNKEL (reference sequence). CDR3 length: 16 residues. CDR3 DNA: TGTGCCAGCAGCCAAGAGGGGGGGGCCGTCGGAGATACGCAGTATTTT. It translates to CASSQEGGAVGDTQYF.

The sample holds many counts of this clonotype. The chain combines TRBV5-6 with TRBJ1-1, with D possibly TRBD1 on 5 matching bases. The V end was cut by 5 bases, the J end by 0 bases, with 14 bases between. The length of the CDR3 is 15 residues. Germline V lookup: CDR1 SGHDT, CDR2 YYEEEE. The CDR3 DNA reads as TGTGCCAGCAGTCGACGACAGAAAATGAACACTGAAGCTTTCTTT. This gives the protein CASSRRQKMNTEAFF.

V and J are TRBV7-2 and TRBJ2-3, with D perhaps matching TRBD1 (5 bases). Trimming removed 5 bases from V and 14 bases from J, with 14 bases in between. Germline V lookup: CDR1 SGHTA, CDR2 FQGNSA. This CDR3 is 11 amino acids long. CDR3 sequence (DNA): TGTGCCAGCAGCCAGGGCCCTCTCGCGTATTTT. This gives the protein CASSQGPLAYF.

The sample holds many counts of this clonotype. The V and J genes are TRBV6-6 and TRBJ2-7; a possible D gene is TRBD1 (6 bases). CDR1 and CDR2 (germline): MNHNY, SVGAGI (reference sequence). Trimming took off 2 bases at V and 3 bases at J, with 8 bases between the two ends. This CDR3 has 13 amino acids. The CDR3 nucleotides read TGTGCCAGCAGTTACGAGGGGGTCTACGAGCAGTACTTC. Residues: CASSYEGVYEQYF.

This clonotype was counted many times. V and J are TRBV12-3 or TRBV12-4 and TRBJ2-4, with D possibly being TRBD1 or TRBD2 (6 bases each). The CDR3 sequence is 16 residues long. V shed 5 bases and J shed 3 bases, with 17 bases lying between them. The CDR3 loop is CASSPSGGLVKNIQYF. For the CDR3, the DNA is TGTGCCAGCAGTCCAAGTGGGGGGCTCGTCAAAAACATTCAGTACTTC.

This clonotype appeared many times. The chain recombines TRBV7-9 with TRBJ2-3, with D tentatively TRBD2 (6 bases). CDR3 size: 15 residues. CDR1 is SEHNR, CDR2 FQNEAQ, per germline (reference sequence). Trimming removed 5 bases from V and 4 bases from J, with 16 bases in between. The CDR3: CASSPLGTWADTQYF. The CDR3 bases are TGTGCCAGCAGCCCACTAGGGACTTGGGCAGATACGCAGTATTTT.

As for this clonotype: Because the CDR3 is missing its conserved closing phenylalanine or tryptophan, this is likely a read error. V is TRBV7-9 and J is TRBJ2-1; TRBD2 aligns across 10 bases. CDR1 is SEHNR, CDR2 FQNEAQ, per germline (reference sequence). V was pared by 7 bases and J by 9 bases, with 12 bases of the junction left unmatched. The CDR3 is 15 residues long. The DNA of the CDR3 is TGTGCCAGCACCCTAGCGGGAGAAGGAATGGGTGAGCAGTTCATC. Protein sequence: CASTLAGEGMGEQFI.

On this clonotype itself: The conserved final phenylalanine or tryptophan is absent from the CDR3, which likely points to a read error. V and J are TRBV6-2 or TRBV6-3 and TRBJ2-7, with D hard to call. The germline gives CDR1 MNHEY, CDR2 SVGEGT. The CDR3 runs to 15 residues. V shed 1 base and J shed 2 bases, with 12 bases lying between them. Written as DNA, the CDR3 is TGTGCCAGCAGTTACTTAGGGCACGGAACCTACGAGCAGTACCTC. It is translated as CASSYLGHGTYEQYL.

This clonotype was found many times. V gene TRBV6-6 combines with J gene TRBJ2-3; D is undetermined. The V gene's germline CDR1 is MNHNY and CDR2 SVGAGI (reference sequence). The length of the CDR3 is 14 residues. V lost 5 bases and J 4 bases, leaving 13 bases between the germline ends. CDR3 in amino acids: CASSESRIADTQYF. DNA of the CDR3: TGTGCCAGCAGTGAGTCTAGAATCGCAGATACGCAGTATTTT.

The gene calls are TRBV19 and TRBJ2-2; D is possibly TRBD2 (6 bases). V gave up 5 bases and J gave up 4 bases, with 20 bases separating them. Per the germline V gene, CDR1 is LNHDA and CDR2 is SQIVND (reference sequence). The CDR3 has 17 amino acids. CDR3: CASSSRPGLSRTGELFF. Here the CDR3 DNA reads TGTGCCAGTAGTTCTCGGCCGGGACTGTCTCGCACCGGGGAGCTGTTTTTT.

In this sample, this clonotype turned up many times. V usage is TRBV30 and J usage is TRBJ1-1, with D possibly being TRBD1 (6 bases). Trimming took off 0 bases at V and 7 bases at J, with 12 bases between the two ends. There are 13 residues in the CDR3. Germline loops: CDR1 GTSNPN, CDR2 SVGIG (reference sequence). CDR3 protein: CAWSVGAGDEAFF. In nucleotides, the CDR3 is TGTGCCTGGAGTGTAGGGGCAGGGGATGAAGCTTTCTTT.

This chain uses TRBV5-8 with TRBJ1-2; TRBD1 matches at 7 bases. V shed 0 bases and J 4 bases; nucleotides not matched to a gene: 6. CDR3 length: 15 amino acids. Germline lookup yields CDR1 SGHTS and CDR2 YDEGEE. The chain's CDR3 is CASSLDWDRLYGYTF. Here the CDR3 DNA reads TGTGCCAGCAGCTTGGACTGGGACAGACTCTATGGCTACACCTTC.

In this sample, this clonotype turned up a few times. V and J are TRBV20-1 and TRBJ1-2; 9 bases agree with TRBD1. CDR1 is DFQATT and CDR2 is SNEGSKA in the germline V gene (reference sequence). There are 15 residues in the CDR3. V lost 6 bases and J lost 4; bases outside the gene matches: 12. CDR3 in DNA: TGCAGTGCCGAAATAGAACAGGGGGCAGGCTATGGCTACACCTTC. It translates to CSAEIEQGAGYGYTF.